The following is a T cell receptor beta chain sequence with its context. Its antigen is undetermined. Beta-chain TCR CDR3 regions were amplified from RNA transcripts. After a first-round RT-PCR with HTBI primers, a second-round multiplex PCR was run. Each CDR3 protein gets one entry after TCRdb re-called the multiplex PCR reads with MiXCR. This sample has roughly 1.1 million distinct CDR3 sequences, with 35% to 45% found just once. The CDR3 runs to 12 residues. Germline V gene data show CDR1 as SQVTM and CDR2 as ANQGSEA. After removal of 8 bases from V and 2 bases from J, the junction contained 3 bases not matched to a gene. This record comes from a study of Graves' ophthalmopathy and Graves' hyperthyroidism. Overall study: Hyperthyroidism qualified as stable when ophthalmopathy did not develop within 18 months of follow-up.

Hyperthyroidism was new, under 2 months, in patients aged 18 to 65. Study findings and constraints: Most clonotypes expanded in thyroid above 0.001 frequency were present in blood too.

The V and J genes are TRBV29-1 and TRBJ2-7, with TRBD1 identical over 10 bases. Specimen: peripheral blood or thyroid tissue (not recorded which). This clonotype was sampled from an adult man with Graves' hyperthyroidism. CDR3 in DNA: TGCAGCCCGGGACAGGGGACCTACGAGCAGTACTTC. As protein: CSPGQGTYEQYF.